The text below deals with one T cell receptor beta chain. The germline V gene has CDR1 SGHTA and CDR2 FQGNSA. V was cut by 3 bases and J by 4 bases, with 10 bases left in between. This CDR3 region has 14 residues. In the original processing: Estimation of nucleated cell counts relied on the amplification of reference gene primers. This table comes from immunoSEQ multiplex PCR, and its TCRdb copy is limited to in-frame clones, with some not included. That table supplies the V and J calls and clone size; D and trimming were determined from the DNA. The sample yields about 55,000 clones, 85% seen once. The data stem from a study of blood T cell repertoires in COVID-19. Background on the study: The analysed material was cDNA or gDNA that came from T cells, B-cell-depleted T cells, or PBMCs.

The chain has TRBV7-2 and TRBJ1-5; D might be TRBD1 (6 bases). The sequenced sample was peripheral blood. This clonotype originated in a human donor in a cohort sampled during active COVID-19. CDR3 bases: TGTGCCAGCAGCTTTGGGACAAGTAATCAGCCCCAGCATTTT. Translated: CASSFGTSNQPQHF.